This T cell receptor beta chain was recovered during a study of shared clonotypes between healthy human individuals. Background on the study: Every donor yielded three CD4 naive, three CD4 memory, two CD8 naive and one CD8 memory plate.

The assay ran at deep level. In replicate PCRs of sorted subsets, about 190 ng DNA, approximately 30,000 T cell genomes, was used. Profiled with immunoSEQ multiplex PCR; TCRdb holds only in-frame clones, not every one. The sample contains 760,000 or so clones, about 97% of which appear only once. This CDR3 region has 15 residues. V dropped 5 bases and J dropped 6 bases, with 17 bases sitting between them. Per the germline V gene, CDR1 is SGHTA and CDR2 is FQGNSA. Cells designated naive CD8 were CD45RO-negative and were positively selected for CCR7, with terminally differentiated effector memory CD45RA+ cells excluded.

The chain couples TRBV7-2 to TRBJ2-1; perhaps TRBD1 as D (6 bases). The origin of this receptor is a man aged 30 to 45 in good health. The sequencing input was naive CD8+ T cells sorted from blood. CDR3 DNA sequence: TGTGCCAGCAGCCCAATGCTGGGACAAGTCAATGAGCAGTTCTTC. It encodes CASSPMLGQVNEQFF.